The following is a TCR beta chain sequence with its context. CDR1 and CDR2 (germline): LGHDT, YNNKEL (reference sequence). V gave up 1 base and J gave up 6 bases, with 12 bases separating them. The CDR3 extends over 14 amino acids. The entry originates in a study of blood T cell repertoires in COVID-19. On the study more broadly: COVID-19 samples, acute and convalescent, were from the United States, Italy and Spain. Sample material is recorded as cDNA or gDNA derived from T cells, B-cell-depleted T cells, or PBMCs.

In the original processing: Estimates of nucleated cell counts were drawn from the amplification of reference gene primers. Some clones are missing from TCRdb's copy, which holds only in-frame ones; the method was immunoSEQ multiplex PCR. Clonal size and the V and J genes are those of that table, whereas D and trimming came from the DNA. The top ten clones hold approximately 15% of a sample with around 34,000 clones, more than 80% of them seen once. The chain couples TRBV3-1 (or the pseudogene TRBV3-2) to TRBJ1-1; the D is unclear. Sequenced material: peripheral blood. The clonotype was recovered from a woman aged 65 to 85 with acute or convalescent COVID-19. This CDR3 reads CASSQVGRLAEAFF. The CDR3 DNA sequence: TGTGCCAGCAGCCAAGTAGGGAGGTTGGCTGAAGCTTTCTTT.